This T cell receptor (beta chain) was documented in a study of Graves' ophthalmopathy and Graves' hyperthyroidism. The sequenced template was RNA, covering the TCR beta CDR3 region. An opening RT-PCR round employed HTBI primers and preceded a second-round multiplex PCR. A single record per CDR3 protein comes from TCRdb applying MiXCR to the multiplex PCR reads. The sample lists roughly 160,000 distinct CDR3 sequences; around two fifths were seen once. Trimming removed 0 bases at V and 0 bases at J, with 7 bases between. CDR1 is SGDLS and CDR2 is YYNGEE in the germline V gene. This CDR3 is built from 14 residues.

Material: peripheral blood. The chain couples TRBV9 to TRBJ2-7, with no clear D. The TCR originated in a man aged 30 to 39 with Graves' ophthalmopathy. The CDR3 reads CASSVGANSYEQYF. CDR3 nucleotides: TGTGCCAGCAGCGTAGGGGCTAACTCCTACGAGCAGTACTTC.